One and the same sample provided the 6 T cell receptor beta chains below, sequenced in a study of technical replicates of blood from several donors. Profiling relied on immunoSEQ multiplex PCR, and the TCRdb table lists in-frame clones only, not all of them. The table records fewer than 100,000 clones, around 97% of them present only once. The material sequenced was T cells isolated from PBMCs. These receptors came from a human donor in good health.

The chain is built from TRBV10-1 and TRBJ2-7, with 7 nucleotides matching TRBD1. Looked up from germline, CDR1 is WNHNN and CDR2 is SYGVQD (reference sequence). The CDR3 covers 14 residues. V lost 5 bases and J lost 4; bases outside the gene matches: 8. The CDR3 DNA reads as TGCGCCAGCAGTTCTGGACAGGCTGGGTACGAGCAGTACTTC. As protein: CASSSGQAGYEQYF.

The J gene is TRBJ2-6, the V gene TRBV19; D might be TRBD2 (5 bases). CDR1 and CDR2 from the germline V gene are LNHDA and SQIVND (reference sequence). V was trimmed by 0 bases and J by 0 bases, leaving 21 bases between them. The CDR3 loop spans 21 amino acids. CDR3 bases: TGTGCCAGTAGTATAGACGCGGGTGTGTCTAGAACAGTCTCTGGGGCCAACGTCCTGACTTTC. Amino acid sequence: CASSIDAGVSRTVSGANVLTF.

This clone has a single count. The chain couples TRBV6-1 to TRBJ2-6, with 9 bases matching TRBD2. The CDR3 is made up of 16 amino acids. After removal of 1 base from V and 14 bases from J, the junction contained 12 bases not matched to a gene. The germline V gene has CDR1 MNHNS and CDR2 SASEGT. The CDR3 DNA reads as TGTGCCAGCAGTGAAGGGCCCGCGGGTAGCGGGAGCATCCTGACTTTC. Its protein product is CASSEGPAGSGSILTF.

The rearrangement links TRBV5-1 to TRBJ2-5, with 7 bases aligning to TRBD1. This CDR3 region has 17 residues. Trimming at V came to 0 bases and at J to 2 bases, leaving 10 bases not matched to a gene. Germline V gene lookup returns CDR1 SGHRS and CDR2 YFSETQ. The CDR3 here is CASSLGGGPTLQETQYF. CDR3 nucleotides: TGCGCCAGCAGCTTGGGAGGGGGCCCTACTCTACAAGAGACCCAGTACTTC.

The J gene is TRBJ2-5, the V gene TRBV15, with D maybe TRBD1 (5 bases). Looked up from germline, CDR1 is LNHNV and CDR2 is YYDKDF (reference sequence). CDR3 length equals 14 residues. Trimming pared 1 base from V and 5 bases from J, leaving 11 bases between. CDR3 nucleotides: TGTGCCACCAGCAGAGCACCCGCAGGGGAGACCCAGTACTTC. It is translated as CATSRAPAGETQYF.

The chain links TRBV10-1 to TRBJ2-1; 10 bases are a match to TRBD2. V was pared by 2 bases and J by 9 bases, with 7 bases of the junction left unmatched. The CDR3 has 15 amino acids. Germline V CDR1 and CDR2: WNHNN, SYGVQD (reference sequence). The CDR3 DNA sequence: TGCGCCAGCAGTGAGGGCTCTAGCGGGAGAGCTGAGCAGTTCTTC. Residues: CASSEGSSGRAEQFF.